The 25 T cell receptor beta chains reported below all come from one sample, sequenced in a study of tumor-infiltrating lymphocytes in primary liver carcinoma. Both blood RNA, taken from unsorted whole blood, and germline DNA were extracted. TCR beta cDNA was prepared out of around 460 ng total RNA by means of a constant-region primer. Slightly modified ARM-PCR, run as three nested multiplex PCR rounds, produced the TCR beta libraries. Researchers ran the first two PCR rounds for ten to eleven cycles each with TRBV1-TRBV30 forward primers and a C-beta reverse primer. A single record per CDR3 protein comes from TCRdb applying MiXCR to the multiplex PCR reads. The table lists approximately 330,000 distinct CDR3 sequences, 65% of them singletons. Sequences were obtained from peripheral blood. These TCRs come from a man between 35 and 55 years old with primary liver carcinoma and hepatitis B virus infection.

Concerning this clonotype: A much larger clonotype is one base distant, so this may be a read error. V usage is TRBV13 and J usage is TRBJ2-3; D remains ambiguous. The DNA end is a closer match to TRBJ1-5, so the J assignment may be wrong. Germline V gives CDR1 PRHDT, CDR2 FYEKMQ (reference sequence). The CDR3 consists of 14 residues. The CDR3 sequence: CASSPGLATDTQHF. The CDR3 coding sequence is TGTGCCAGCAGCCCAGGACTAGCCACAGATACGCAGCATTTT.

The genes are TRBV7-9 and TRBJ1-1; D might be TRBD1 (6 bases). Trimming removed 5 bases at V and 3 bases at J, with 13 bases between. CDR1 and CDR2 (germline): SEHNR, FQNEAQ (reference sequence). This CDR3 is 14 amino acids long. CDR3 bases: TGTGCCAGCAGCCAGGACAGCGGGGACACTGAAGCTTTCTTT. As protein: CASSQDSGDTEAFF.

With regard to this clonotype: Germline and junction disagree at one end, which may indicate a read error. The V and J genes are TRBV11-2 and TRBJ2-7; the D gene is possibly TRBD1 (6 bases). The CDR3 consists of 15 residues. Germline CDR1 reads SGHAT; CDR2 reads FQNNGV. CDR3 residues: CTSSLGPTGNYEQYF. The DNA of the CDR3 is TGTACCAGCAGCTTAGGTCCCACAGGGAACTACGAGCAGTACTTC.

This clonotype came up many times. This chain joins TRBV6-6 and TRBJ1-2; 8 bases align to TRBD1. V gave up 2 bases and J gave up 2 bases; unmatched junction bases: 4. In germline, CDR1 is MNHNY, CDR2 SVGAGI (reference sequence). The CDR3 spans 15 residues. The CDR3 loop is CASSYAQGANYGYTF. The CDR3 DNA sequence: TGTGCCAGCAGTTACGCCCAGGGGGCGAACTATGGCTACACCTTC.

This clonotype was detected a few times. The DNA for the CDR3 is TGTGCCAGCAGCTTAGGCTGCACAGATACGCAGTATTTT. The encoded protein is CASSLGCTDTQYF. The V call is TRBV7-8, the J call TRBJ2-3; D remains ambiguous. Trimming removed 1 base from V and 1 base from J, with 3 bases in between. The CDR3 length is 13 residues. Germline lookup yields CDR1 SGHVS and CDR2 FQNEAQ.

In regard to this clonotype: The germline gene is not matched at one end of the junction; a read error may be the cause. J is TRBJ2-2 and V is TRBV11-3; 10 bases fit TRBD2. The CDR3 is made up of 19 amino acids. CDR1 SGHNT and CDR2 YENEEA come from the germline V gene. The CDR3 region has the DNA TGTGCCAGCAGTCTGACCGACCGCATTAGCGGGGGGAACACCGGGGAGCTGTCTTTT. It encodes CASSLTDRISGGNTGELSF. Supplemented by reference TRBV11-3 and TRBJ2-2, the full variable domain reads EAGVVQSPRYKIIEKKQPVAFWCNPISGHNTLYWYLQNLGQGPELLIRYENEEAVDDSQLPKDRFSAERLKGVDSTLKIQPAELGDSAVYLCASSLTDRISGGNTGELSFGEGSRLTVL.

Notes on this clonotype: Being one base from a much bigger clone, this may be a read error. The chain employs TRBV5-4 and TRBJ2-3; 8 bases fit TRBD1. CDR1 is SGHNT and CDR2 is YYREEE in the germline V gene (reference sequence). The J segment lost 5 bases and the V segment lost 3 bases, leaving 5 bases of the junction unmatched. The CDR3 has 14 residues. The chain's CDR3 is CASSYGQGRDTQYF. The CDR3, as DNA: TGTGCCAGCAGCTACGGACAGGGCAGAGATACGCAGTATTTT.

As to this clonotype: A much more abundant neighbour one base away suggests this may be a read error. The chain couples TRBV6-2 or TRBV6-3 to TRBJ2-1; 7 nucleotides align to TRBD2. This CDR3 has 16 residues. The germline gives CDR1 MNHEY, CDR2 SVGEGT. The CDR3 DNA follows: TGTGCCAACAGTTACGGTACTAGCGCTTTTAACAATGAGCAGTTCTTC. It codes for CANSYGTSAFNNEQFF.

This clonotype was counted only a few times. This rearrangement joins TRBV28 to TRBJ2-5, with 7 bases aligning to TRBD1. This CDR3 has 14 amino acids. The J segment lost 2 bases and the V segment lost 7 bases, leaving 7 bases of the junction unmatched. Looked up from germline, CDR1 is MDHEN and CDR2 is SYDVKM. CDR3: CASTPGTAQETQYF. CDR3 sequence (DNA): TGTGCCAGCACTCCAGGGACAGCTCAAGAGACCCAGTACTTC.

Note on this clonotype: One junction end disagrees with the germline gene, perhaps due to a read error. The rearrangement joins TRBV11-3 to TRBJ2-1, with 7 bases lining up with TRBD2. Germline CDR1 reads SGHNT; CDR2 reads YENEEA. The length of the CDR3 is 12 residues. The CDR3: CTSSAAGEEQFF. CDR3 DNA: TGTACCAGCAGCGCGGCGGGAGAAGAGCAGTTCTTC. The whole variable domain, filled in from reference TRBV11-3 and TRBJ2-1, reads EAGVVQSPRYKIIEKKQPVAFWCNPISGHNTLYWYLQNLGQGPELLIRYENEEAVDDSQLPKDRFSAERLKGVDSTLKIQPAELGDSAVYLCTSSAAGEEQFFGPGTRLTVL.

The chain uses TRBV28 and TRBJ2-1; 11 bases agree with TRBD2. Germline values: CDR1 MDHEN, CDR2 SYDVKM. Losses at the gene ends were 3 bases for V and 9 bases for J; bases not matched to a gene: 13. The CDR3 runs to 17 residues. For the CDR3, the DNA is TGTGCCAGCAGTTTCCCTCCAACTAGCGGGAGACTCGGTGAGCAGTTCTTC. This encodes CASSFPPTSGRLGEQFF.

With respect to this clonotype: A much larger clone lies a single base off, so this may be a read error. Because it lacks the conserved phenylalanine or tryptophan at the end, this CDR3 is likely a read error. The chain recombines TRBV6-5 with TRBJ1-5; no reliable D call. The germline V and J ends were trimmed by 6 bases and 3 bases, with 9 bases remaining between them. CDR3 length: 13 amino acids. Germline V lookup: CDR1 MNHEY, CDR2 SVGAGI. DNA of the CDR3: TGTGCCAGCAGCAGGAACTCCAATCAGCCCCAGCATTCT. Its translation is CASSRNSNQPQHS.

The chain carries TRBV29-1 and TRBJ2-5; D is ambiguous. V shed 4 bases and J shed 5 bases, with 14 bases lying between them. Germline V gene lookup returns CDR1 SQVTM and CDR2 ANQGSEA. There are 13 residues in the CDR3. The CDR3 DNA reads TGCAGCGTTGGGGAATTTTGGATGGAGACCCAGTACTTC. This gives the protein CSVGEFWMETQYF.

As for this clonotype: The junction and the germline gene differ at one end; a read error may be behind it. The J gene is TRBJ2-7, the V gene TRBV5-6; D gene ambiguous. Per the germline V gene, CDR1 is SGHDT and CDR2 is YYEEEE. The CDR3 length is 15 residues. CDR3 DNA: TGTGACAGCAGCTTGTTATCGGGTTTCTCCTACGAGCAGTACTTC. Protein: CDSSLLSGFSYEQYF.

This chain uses TRBV12-3 or TRBV12-4 with TRBJ2-3; D remains ambiguous. The CDR3 contains 12 residues. With 6 bases removed from V and 11 bases from J, the gap between germline ends came to 15 bases. The CDR3 sequence is CASRKEPHQQYF. Written as DNA, the CDR3 is TGTGCCAGCAGGAAGGAACCCCACCAGCAGTATTTT.

There are a few counts of this clonotype. This chain links TRBV7-9 with TRBJ2-3, with D maybe TRBD2 (6 bases). CDR3 length: 14 amino acids. V dropped 3 bases and J dropped 5 bases, with 12 bases sitting between them. CDR1 and CDR2 from the germline V gene are SEHNR and FQNEAQ (reference sequence). This CDR3 is CASSFYGSEDTQYF. For the CDR3, the DNA is TGTGCCAGCAGCTTTTACGGGAGTGAAGATACGCAGTATTTT.

This chain uses TRBV6-2 or TRBV6-3 with TRBJ1-5; TRBD1 matches at 9 bases. The CDR3 is 16 amino acids. CDR1 and CDR2 from the germline V gene are MNHEY and SVGEGT. V shed 8 bases and J 10 bases; nucleotides not matched to a gene: 18. The CDR3 bases are TGTGCCAGCCTTGATGTGTGTGGACAGGGGTTTGGCCCCCAGCATTTT. Translated: CASLDVCGQGFGPQHF.

This clonotype has only a few counts. The rearrangement joins TRBV5-6 to TRBJ2-1; 11 bases align to TRBD2. V was pared by 3 bases and J by 5 bases, with 4 bases of the junction left unmatched. The CDR3 has 15 amino acids. Germline V gives CDR1 SGHDT, CDR2 YYEEEE. DNA for the CDR3: TGTGCCAGCAGCTGGGGACTAGCGGCACACAATGAGCAGTTCTTC. This encodes CASSWGLAAHNEQFF.

In the case of this clonotype: The junction shows a germline mismatch at one end, possibly a read error. V usage is TRBV13 and J usage is TRBJ1-1; D is unresolved. CDR1 and CDR2 (germline): PRHDT, FYEKMQ (reference sequence). This CDR3 has 15 residues. DNA for the CDR3: TGTGCCAGCAGCTTAGATGGATCGATGAACGCTGAAGCTTTCTTT. It is translated as CASSLDGSMNAEAFF. Drawing the rest from reference TRBV13 and TRBJ1-1, the complete variable domain is AAGVIQSPRHLIKEKRETATLKCYPIPRHDTVYWYQQGPGQDPQFLISFYEKMQSDKGSIPDRFSAQQFSDYHSELNMSSLELGDSALYFCASSLDGSMNAEAFFGQGTRLTVV.

About this clonotype itself: Because it lacks the conserved phenylalanine or tryptophan at the end, this CDR3 is likely a read error. This chain uses TRBV6-5 with TRBJ2-6; no firm D call. The germline gives CDR1 MNHEY, CDR2 SVGAGI. CDR3 length: 16 residues. The germline V and J ends were trimmed by 2 bases and 2 bases, with 10 bases remaining between them. DNA of the CDR3: TGTGCCAGCAGTTACGATCCTGGGACTGGGGCCAACGTCCTGACTTTG. Its protein product is CASSYDPGTGANVLTL.

The V and J genes are TRBV11-2 and TRBJ2-5, with unresolved D. With 9 bases removed from V and 4 bases from J, the gap between germline ends came to 15 bases. The CDR3 consists of 13 residues. CDR1 SGHAT and CDR2 FQNNGV come from the germline V gene. This CDR3 is CARMKIPRETQYF. In DNA, the CDR3 is TGTGCCAGGATGAAAATCCCCCGAGAGACCCAGTACTTC.

This clonotype was found a few times. This may arise from a read error, as a much more abundant clone is one base away. V and J are TRBV4-1 and TRBJ2-7; D remains ambiguous. The CDR3 runs to 15 residues. From germline, CDR1 is MGHRA and CDR2 YSYEKL. Here the CDR3 reads CAGSQEPGRTYEQYF. The CDR3 nucleotides read TGCGCCGGCAGCCAAGAGCCAGGCCGTACCTACGAGCAGTACTTC.

With regard to this clonotype: This may be a read error, as it is one base from a much larger clone. The V gene is TRBV4-1, the J gene TRBJ2-2; D is perhaps TRBD2 (5 bases). From germline, CDR1 is MGHRA and CDR2 YSYEKL. V was shortened by 4 bases and J by 5 bases, with 20 bases between the two germline ends. The CDR3 runs 17 residues. The CDR3 spells CASSRVAVGSLTGELFF. CDR3 nucleotides: TGCGCCAGCAGCCGAGTGGCAGTGGGGAGTTTGACCGGGGAGCTGTTTTTT.

This clonotype appeared many times. V is TRBV29-1 and J is TRBJ2-1, with 7 nucleotides matching TRBD2. The CDR3 has 14 amino acids. CDR1 is SQVTM and CDR2 is ANQGSEA in the germline V gene. V dropped 4 bases and J dropped 4; count of bases not matched to a gene: 7. DNA for the CDR3: TGCAGCGTTGTTTCCCAGCGGGAATACAATGAGCAGTTCTTC. Translating gives CSVVSQREYNEQFF.

This sequence joins TRBV11-2 and TRBJ2-7, with 7 positions matching TRBD1. The germline V gene has CDR1 SGHAT and CDR2 FQNNGV. There are 16 residues in the CDR3. The junction had 9 bases not matched to a gene; V was cut back by 4 bases and J by 0 bases. Here the CDR3 reads CASSSGTALISYEQYF. CDR3 in DNA: TGTGCCAGCAGCTCAGGGACAGCGCTCATCTCCTACGAGCAGTACTTC.